This T cell receptor (beta chain) was profiled in a study of shared clonotypes between healthy human individuals. Study background: Per donor, three plates held CD4 naive cells, three held CD4 memory, two held CD8 naive and one held CD8 memory.

To note about this clone: Its antigen is undetermined. The sample carries other DNA sequences with the same CDR3.

This CDR3 spans 11 amino acids. The ends were cut back, 3 bases at V and 8 bases at J, with 5 bases in the middle. Germline CDR1 is MDHEN and CDR2 is SYDVKM. Naive CD8 cells lacked CD45RO and underwent positive selection for CCR7, leaving out terminally differentiated effector memory CD45RA+ cells. Sequencing was at deep level. Profiling relied on immunoSEQ multiplex PCR, and the TCRdb table lists in-frame clones only, not all of them. Among some 2.1 million clones, approximately 92% were seen once, and the ten largest hold less than 2%. Findings and limits, study-wide: Clonotypes that were shared across a handful of donors made up about 4.5% of naive CD4 clonotypes.

The sequence was obtained from a man younger than 30 in good health. Some clones in this sample may be carry-over from other donors' samples. Sample: naive CD8+ T cells from PBMCs. J is TRBJ2-1 and V is TRBV28; unclear D gene. The CDR3 is CASSLSDEQFF. In DNA, the CDR3 is TGTGCCAGCAGTTTGAGCGATGAGCAGTTCTTC.